A single T cell receptor (beta chain) is shown here with its context. What it binds is unknown. This CDR3 has 13 amino acids. The germline V gene has CDR1 SNHLY and CDR2 FYNNEI. J was trimmed by 5 bases and V by 7 bases; bases with no gene match: 8. The record originates from a study of cytomegalovirus exposure and HLA in healthy donors. For the study at large: As an earlier analysis found, some 170 million T cells yielded fewer than 130 million unique TCR beta sequences.

It was with 60 Vbeta and 13 Jbeta primers that the PCR ran. The protocol was immunoSEQ multiplex PCR, while the TCRdb copy is restricted to in-frame clones and leaves out a portion. The sample holds about 120,000 clones, over 75% seen once. General observations from the study: Analyses of presence and absence presupposed an approximately uniform sequencing depth across donors. Generally TCR sequences proved uncommon, though certain public TCRs appeared in numerous donors.

The chain is built from TRBV2 and TRBJ2-7; 7 bases line up with TRBD2. The receptor comes from a man between 18 and 35 years old in good health and CMV-seropositive. Material for sequencing was PBMCs. CDR3 region: CASMTGGSNEQYF. As DNA, the CDR3 is TGTGCCAGCATGACGGGGGGTAGCAACGAGCAGTACTTC.